This is a list of T cell receptor beta chains from one sample in a study of shared clonotypes between healthy human individuals. Sequencing was performed with immunoSEQ multiplex PCR; in TCRdb, only in-frame clones are kept and a portion is missing. The repertoire consists of roughly 2,000,000 clones, with around 93% occurring once and the leading ten covering less than 2%. Sequencing was carried out using naive CD8+ T cells from PBMCs. These receptors were taken from a man between 18 and 29 years old in good health. Some clones in this sample may be carry-over from other donors' samples. The CDR3 runs from the conserved cysteine through the conserved F or W. D genes are given only for firm matches. Some rows have no size entry. The others give once, few or many, or a class for an expanded clone.

>TRBD2|NA|TRBJ2-4|16|TRBV6-4
TGTGCCAGCGTCGACTGGGCGGGAGTAGACAAAAACATTCAGTACTTC
CASVDWAGVDKNIQYF
>NA|NA|TRBJ2-2|14|TRBV5-1
TGCGCCAGCAGCTTGACGGGAAACACCGGGGAGCTGTTTTTT
CASSLTGNTGELFF
>TRBD1|NA|TRBJ2-6|18|TRBV9
TGTGCCAGCAGCGAGAACAGGGGCCAGAGCTCTGGGGCCAACGTCCTGACTTTC
CASSENRGQSSGANVLTF
>TRBD2|NA|TRBJ2-7|15|TRBV5-5
TGTGCCAGCAGCTTGGTTGGGGAGGGAACCTACGAGCAGTACTTC
CASSLVGEGTYEQYF
>TRBD2|NA|TRBJ2-1|16|TRBV7-8
TGTGCCAGCAGCTTAGCTGGCGGGGGGTCCTACAATGAGCAGTTCTTC
CASSLAGGGSYNEQFF
>TRBD2|NA|TRBJ2-1|13|TRBV29-1
TGCAGCGTTGAACTAACAGAACTAGCGACGCAGTTCTTC
CSVELTELATQFF
>NA|NA|TRBJ2-2|14|TRBV25-1
TGTGCCAGCAGTGATGGGGGAAACACCGGGGAGCTGTTTTTT
CASSDGGNTGELFF
>TRBD2|NA|TRBJ2-3|16|TRBV4-1
TGCGCCAGCAGCCAAACTAGCGGGAGCCGCACAGATACGCAGTATTTT
CASSQTSGSRTDTQYF
>NA|NA|TRBJ2-7|12|TRBV5-5
TGTGCCAGCAGCTCGATCACCTACGAGCAGTACTTC
CASSSITYEQYF
>NA|NA|TRBJ1-6|15|TRBV9
TGTGCCAGCAGCGTAACGGAGGGCTATAATTCACCCCTCCACTTT
CASSVTEGYNSPLHF
>TRBD2|NA|TRBJ2-3|16|TRBV27
TGTGCCAGCAGTCCACGACTAGCGGGAGGGTTCCATACGCAGTATTTT
CASSPRLAGGFHTQYF
>TRBD1|NA|TRBJ2-3|18|TRBV5-1
TGCGCCAGCAGTTATTGGTTGTCTGGGACAGGGGGTATCGATACGCAGTATTTT
CASSYWLSGTGGIDTQYF
>TRBD1|NA|TRBJ2-5|14|TRBV7-2
TGTGCCAGCAGCTTACTGGACAGGAAAGAGACCCAGTACTTC
CASSLLDRKETQYF
>TRBD1|once|TRBJ2-2|16|TRBV11-2
TGTGCCAGCAGCGCCCGACAGGGGGCAAGCGCCGGGGAGCTGTTTTTT
CASSARQGASAGELFF
>TRBD2|NA|TRBJ2-7|15|TRBV11-2
TGTGCCAGCAGCCTAATAGCGGGTAGCTCCTACGAGCAGTACTTC
CASSLIAGSSYEQYF
>TRBD1|NA|TRBJ1-2|14|TRBV29-1
TGCAGCGTTGGGTCCCCCGGGACAGGGTTTTCCTACACCTTC
CSVGSPGTGFSYTF
>NA|NA|TRBJ2-6|16|TRBV27
TGTGCCAGCAGTTTAGGGAGGGGGACTGGGGCCAACGTCCTGACTTTC
CASSLGRGTGANVLTF
>TRBD2|NA|TRBJ2-1|15|TRBV2
TGTGCCAGCAGTGTCGGGACTAGCCCATACAATGAGCAGTTCTTC
CASSVGTSPYNEQFF
>NA|NA|TRBJ2-2|14|TRBV5-1
TGCGCCAGCAGCTTGGAGGGGTGGCCCGGGGAGCTGTTTTTT
CASSLEGWPGELFF
>NA|NA|TRBJ1-2|11|TRBV27
TGTGCCTGGGGGAGGGGACATGGCTACACCTTC
CAWGRGHGYTF
>NA|NA|TRBJ1-1|15|TRBV19
TGTGCCAGTAGTATAGATCTTCGGGGGTTCCCTGAAGCTTTCTTT
CASSIDLRGFPEAFF
>TRBD1|NA|TRBJ1-1|15|TRBV4-1
TGCGCCAGCAGCCTAAGGGGACAGAAGAACACTGAAGCTTTCTTT
CASSLRGQKNTEAFF
>NA|NA|TRBJ2-3|17|TRBV28
TGTGCCAGCAGGCCGACAGGCCCGTGGACCGGCACAGATACGCAGTATTTT
CASRPTGPWTGTDTQYF
>NA|NA|TRBJ2-7|11|TRBV29-1
TGCAGCGTTCGCCTTACCTACGAGCAGTACTTC
CSVRLTYEQYF
>NA|NA|TRBJ2-3|15|TRBV5-1
TGCGCCAGCAGCTTGGGACAGTTCAGCACAGATACGCAGTATTTT
CASSLGQFSTDTQYF
>NA|NA|TRBJ1-4|21|TRBV28
TGTGCCAGCAGAGCTAGACCGGGACGGACGATGGGGAACGCAACTAATGAAAAACTGTTTTTT
CASRARPGRTMGNATNEKLFF
>TRBD1|NA|TRBJ1-3|17|TRBV2
TGTGCCAGCAGTAACAACAGGGGGCACGATTCTGGAAACACCATATATTTT
CASSNNRGHDSGNTIYF
>TRBD2|once|TRBJ2-5|15|TRBV11-2
TGTGCCAGCAGCCCAATGCTAGCGGGAGGGGAGACCCAGTACTTC
CASSPMLAGGETQYF
>NA|NA|TRBJ2-1|16|TRBV21-1
TGTGCCAGCAGCAAAGCGCGGGCCAGCTCCTACAATGAGCAGTTCTTC
CASSKARASSYNEQFF
>NA|NA|TRBJ2-2|15|TRBV9
TGTGCCAGCAGCTTCGGGACCACGAACACCGGGGAGCTGTTTTTT
CASSFGTTNTGELFF
>NA|NA|TRBJ1-5|15|TRBV5-6
TGTGCCAGCAGCTTGTTTGCAGGGGGCAATCAGCCCCAGCATTTT
CASSLFAGGNQPQHF
>NA|NA|TRBJ1-1|20|TRBV5-1
TGCGCCAGCCATTCGAGGGGGACGAATCCTCTCGGGAAAGTCAACACTGAAGCTTTCTTT
CASHSRGTNPLGKVNTEAFF
>NA|once|TRBJ1-4|15|TRBV27
TGTGCCAGCAGTTTACTTGGGGTACCTAATGAAAAACTGTTTTTT
CASSLLGVPNEKLFF
>TRBD2|NA|TRBJ2-7|15|TRBV19
TGTGCCAGTACCGCCGGGACTAGCGGGAGTTACGAGCAGTACTTC
CASTAGTSGSYEQYF
>TRBD1|once|TRBJ2-6|17|TRBV23-1
TGCGCCAGCAGTCAACGGGACAGCGCCTCTGGGGCCAACGTCCTGACTTTC
CASSQRDSASGANVLTF
>NA|NA|TRBJ2-1|12|TRBV27
TGTGCCAGCAGTTTTGGGGGGAGTGAGCAGTTCTTC
CASSFGGSEQFF
>NA|NA|TRBJ2-1|15|TRBV4-3
TGCGCCAGCAGCCATCTGGAGGGACCCCCCGATGAGCAGTTCTTC
CASSHLEGPPDEQFF
>TRBD1|NA|TRBJ1-2|12|TRBV9
TGTGCCAGCGGGACAGGGGGTTATGGCTACACCTTC
CASGTGGYGYTF
>NA|NA|TRBJ2-5|13|TRBV11-2
TGTGCCAGCGAAAACAGGGAGGGGGAGACCCAGTACTTC
CASENREGETQYF
>TRBD2|NA|TRBJ2-7|16|TRBV9
TGTGCCAGCAGTGCTACGGTGGGACTAGCGGGGACCGAGCAGTACTTC
CASSATVGLAGTEQYF
>TRBD2|NA|TRBJ2-1|16|TRBV4-2
TGTGCCAGCAGCCAAATAAGCGGGAGATCCTACAATGAGCAGTTCTTC
CASSQISGRSYNEQFF
>NA|NA|TRBJ1-2|14|TRBV13
TGTGCCAGCAGCTTAGTTAAGGAATACTATGGCTACACCTTC
CASSLVKEYYGYTF
>NA|NA|TRBJ2-1|12|TRBV5-1
TGCGCCAGCAGTGGGGAAACAAGTGAGCAGTTCTTC
CASSGETSEQFF
>NA|NA|TRBJ2-2|15|TRBV27
TGTGCCAGCAGTTATACGGCTGTGGGCACCGGGGAGCTGTTTTTT
CASSYTAVGTGELFF
>TRBD1|NA|TRBJ2-1|14|TRBV5-6
TGTGCCAGCAGCTGGGGGACAGGGGACCATGAGCAGTTCTTC
CASSWGTGDHEQFF
>TRBD1|NA|TRBJ2-3|16|TRBV28
TGTGCCAGCAGTTTATTGACAGGGGGACGCACAGATACGCAGTATTTT
CASSLLTGGRTDTQYF
>NA|NA|TRBJ1-1|15|TRBV9
TGTGCCAGCAGCCCCGCAGCGGGACCGAACACTGAAGCTTTCTTT
CASSPAAGPNTEAFF
>NA|NA|TRBJ2-3|13|TRBV25-1
TGTGCCAGCAGTGAATACCCGGGGGATACGCAGTATTTT
CASSEYPGDTQYF
>NA|NA|TRBJ2-7|14|TRBV13
TGTGCCAGCAGCTCACGGGATAAATCCTACGAGCAGTACTTC
CASSSRDKSYEQYF
>TRBD1|NA|TRBJ1-4|16|TRBV2
TGTGCCAGCAGTGAAGTATTAGGGGGCAAAAATGAAAAACTGTTTTTT
CASSEVLGGKNEKLFF
>TRBD2|once|TRBJ2-1|16|TRBV29-1
TGCAGCGTTCCCGGGTGGACTAGCGGGAGGATTGATGAGCAGTTCTTC
CSVPGWTSGRIDEQFF